The rows below give T cell receptor beta chains drawn from one sample of a study of control samples from healthy donors and cancer patients. Using immunoSEQ multiplex PCR, the repertoire was profiled, and TCRdb retains in-frame clones only, with some absent. Altogether about 45,000 clones are present, less than 95% being singletons, with the ten largest covering 22%. Specimen: PBMCs. The source is a woman in her 40s with head and neck cancer. The CDR3 runs from the conserved cysteine through the conserved F or W. Fields, in order: clone size, J gene, CDR3 length, V gene, D gene, CDR3 DNA, CDR3 protein. A D gene is named only where the DNA matches it firmly. Expanded clones get a size class; other rows say once, few or many, or leave the size out.

clone size: few; J gene: TRBJ2-1; CDR3 length: 15; V gene: TRBV2; D gene: .; CDR3 DNA: TGTGCCAGCAGCTTTATTCTCACCGCCTACAATGAGCAGTTCTTC; CDR3 protein: CASSFILTAYNEQFF
clone size: .; J gene: TRBJ1-5; CDR3 length: 16; V gene: TRBV10-2; D gene: TRBD1; CDR3 DNA: TGCGCCAGCGGGGGGGACAGGGGACGGAGCAATCAGCCCCAGCATTTT; CDR3 protein: CASGGDRGRSNQPQHF
clone size: .; J gene: TRBJ2-7; CDR3 length: 14; V gene: TRBV3-1/TRBV3-2; D gene: TRBD1; CDR3 DNA: TGTGCCAGCAGCCCCCGGGACAGGAGCTACGAGCAGTACTTC; CDR3 protein: CASSPRDRSYEQYF
clone size: .; J gene: TRBJ1-6; CDR3 length: 13; V gene: TRBV12-3/TRBV12-4; D gene: .; CDR3 DNA: TGTGCCAGCAGCCTGAGGGTCGACTCACCCCTCCACTTT; CDR3 protein: CASSLRVDSPLHF
clone size: .; J gene: TRBJ2-1; CDR3 length: 15; V gene: TRBV9; D gene: TRBD2; CDR3 DNA: TGTGCCAGCAGCGTAGACCCTAGCGGGGGTGGTGAGCAGTTCTTC; CDR3 protein: CASSVDPSGGGEQFF
clone size: .; J gene: TRBJ2-1; CDR3 length: 15; V gene: TRBV27; D gene: TRBD2; CDR3 DNA: TGTGCCACCGTAGCGGGAGGGCCGCCTTACAATGAGCAGTTCTTC; CDR3 protein: CATVAGGPPYNEQFF
clone size: .; J gene: TRBJ2-5; CDR3 length: 19; V gene: TRBV3-1/TRBV3-2; D gene: .; CDR3 DNA: TGTGCCAGCAGCCAAGAGCTAGGCGGGCACACCGGATTGGGAGAGACCCAGTACTTC; CDR3 protein: CASSQELGGHTGLGETQYF
clone size: .; J gene: TRBJ2-1; CDR3 length: 14; V gene: TRBV27; D gene: TRBD1; CDR3 DNA: TGTGCCAGCAACCGACCCACAGGGGGGAATGAGCAGTTCTTC; CDR3 protein: CASNRPTGGNEQFF
clone size: .; J gene: TRBJ1-1; CDR3 length: 14; V gene: TRBV7-9; D gene: .; CDR3 DNA: TGTGCCAGCAGCTTAGTCGGTGGGGTGGCTGAAGCTTTCTTT; CDR3 protein: CASSLVGGVAEAFF
clone size: once; J gene: TRBJ1-1; CDR3 length: 16; V gene: TRBV11-2; D gene: .; CDR3 DNA: TGTGCCAGCAGCGAGGGGCGGGGCAGGGCGAGGAGAGGGGCTTTCTTT; CDR3 protein: CASSEGRGRARRGAFF
clone size: .; J gene: TRBJ2-5; CDR3 length: 13; V gene: TRBV4-2; D gene: .; CDR3 DNA: TGTGCCAGCAGCCAAAGTCGGGGAGAGACCCAGTACTTC; CDR3 protein: CASSQSRGETQYF
clone size: .; J gene: TRBJ2-3; CDR3 length: 15; V gene: TRBV6-1; D gene: TRBD2; CDR3 DNA: TGTGCCAGCAGGTTTGGGACTAGCGGTGGGGATACGCAGTATTTT; CDR3 protein: CASRFGTSGGDTQYF
clone size: .; J gene: TRBJ1-3; CDR3 length: 15; V gene: TRBV6-1; D gene: .; CDR3 DNA: TGTGCCAGCAGTGAAGCGGCAGGCTCTGGAAACACCATATATTTT; CDR3 protein: CASSEAAGSGNTIYF
clone size: .; J gene: TRBJ2-2; CDR3 length: 19; V gene: TRBV2; D gene: .; CDR3 DNA: TGTGCCAGCAGTGATCGTCTCGACAGCCTGGCAGGGGGGACCGGGGAGCTGTTTTTT; CDR3 protein: CASSDRLDSLAGGTGELFF
clone size: .; J gene: TRBJ1-2; CDR3 length: 14; V gene: TRBV5-1; D gene: .; CDR3 DNA: TGCGCCAGCAACCTCGTAACAGGGAACTATGGCTACACCTTC; CDR3 protein: CASNLVTGNYGYTF
clone size: .; J gene: TRBJ1-1; CDR3 length: 13; V gene: TRBV14; D gene: .; CDR3 DNA: TGTGCCAGCAGCCAAGAGGTAAGCCGACGCGCTTTCTTT; CDR3 protein: CASSQEVSRRAFF
clone size: .; J gene: TRBJ2-1; CDR3 length: 17; V gene: TRBV15; D gene: .; CDR3 DNA: TGTGCCACCAGCAGAGATCCGGGATCCGGCTCCTACAATGAGCAGTTCTTC; CDR3 protein: CATSRDPGSGSYNEQFF
clone size: .; J gene: TRBJ2-1; CDR3 length: 17; V gene: TRBV5-1; D gene: TRBD1; CDR3 DNA: TGCGCCAGCAGCCGACAGGTCCCCGGGACAGCTTACAATGAGCAGTTCTTC; CDR3 protein: CASSRQVPGTAYNEQFF
clone size: few; J gene: TRBJ2-1; CDR3 length: 13; V gene: TRBV4-1; D gene: .; CDR3 DNA: TGCGCCAGCGGGTGGTTTTCCTACAATGAGCAGTTCTTC; CDR3 protein: CASGWFSYNEQFF
clone size: .; J gene: TRBJ1-1; CDR3 length: 15; V gene: TRBV4-1; D gene: TRBD1; CDR3 DNA: TGCGCCAGCAGCCCGGCTGACAGGGCGAGAACTGAAGCTTTCTTT; CDR3 protein: CASSPADRARTEAFF
clone size: .; J gene: TRBJ1-5; CDR3 length: 16; V gene: TRBV6-1; D gene: .; CDR3 DNA: TGTGCCAGCAGTGAAGCGTTCACACAGGGTCATCAGCCCCAGCATTTT; CDR3 protein: CASSEAFTQGHQPQHF
clone size: .; J gene: TRBJ2-7; CDR3 length: 14; V gene: TRBV27; D gene: TRBD2; CDR3 DNA: TGTGCCAGCAGTTTAGTTAGCGGGGTCTACGAGCAGTACTTC; CDR3 protein: CASSLVSGVYEQYF
clone size: .; J gene: TRBJ2-7; CDR3 length: 17; V gene: TRBV5-4; D gene: TRBD2; CDR3 DNA: TGTGCCAGCAGCTTGGGAGCGGGAGGTATGCACTCCTACGAGCAGTACTTC; CDR3 protein: CASSLGAGGMHSYEQYF
clone size: .; J gene: TRBJ2-7; CDR3 length: 16; V gene: TRBV19; D gene: TRBD1; CDR3 DNA: TGTGCCAGTAGTATAGACGGACAGGGAAGTCTGGGCGAGCAGTACTTC; CDR3 protein: CASSIDGQGSLGEQYF
clone size: .; J gene: TRBJ1-1; CDR3 length: 13; V gene: TRBV29-1; D gene: .; CDR3 DNA: TGCAGCGCCTGGAGGGCTGAGAACACTGAAGCTTTCTTT; CDR3 protein: CSAWRAENTEAFF
clone size: .; J gene: TRBJ1-2; CDR3 length: 13; V gene: TRBV2; D gene: .; CDR3 DNA: TGTGCCAGACAGCCGGGCCCCAACTATGGCTACACCTTC; CDR3 protein: CARQPGPNYGYTF